This T cell receptor beta chain derives from a study of post-analysis software for immune sequencing data (dated by TCRdb to between 2015 and 2016). Study-wide context: Recorded disease courses included relapsing-remitting, secondary progressive and progressive-relapsing multiple sclerosis, with some patients lacking subtype annotation. The multiple sclerosis patient repertoires were compared with 10 or so previously published healthy control repertoires from donors aged about 6 to 26 years. A subset of samples was prepared in parallel using single-end sample barcoding, then pooled and co-amplified after Illumina adapter ligation. The paper's findings and limits, for the study overall: The multiple sclerosis patient group was slightly younger than the control group. Multiple sclerosis patients had significantly lower normalized Chao1 diversity than controls, a result that suggests substantial peripheral T-cell clonal expansion. Direct clustering with F measure revealed strong co-clustering of samples prepared in the same batch, which led to a batch-effect correction. Significantly higher frequencies in patients than in controls were found for roughly five TRBV segments, including TRBV5-6, TRBV5-1 and TRBV20-1.

This clonotype showed up just a few times. Its antigen specificity is not known. No base quality values were provided; no much bigger clone lies one nucleotide off. To demonstrate the VDJtools post-analysis software, the study profiled TCR beta repertoires from the peripheral blood of around 13 young patients with multiple sclerosis. Multiple sclerosis patients were children and adolescents aged roughly 6 to 17 years. The library was built by means of PCR. Data came from an Illumina HiSeq 2500. To reduce PCR and sequencing biases, unique molecular identifiers were incorporated into the TCR beta cDNA libraries. Every 1 to 10 million input T cells yielded roughly 0.5 million cDNA molecules, meaning each molecule approximated one T cell. The patient libraries were prepared and sequenced using the same protocol as the earlier healthy control dataset. Within a given batch, samples were prepared together, multiplexed and sequenced on the same HiSeq lane. Per the original workflow: Raw barcoded reads were processed with MIGEC, and single-read molecular identifier groups were discarded before consensus assembly and CDR3 extraction. Clonotype tables were post-analysed with VDJtools, and diversity was normalized by down-sampling all datasets to the smallest sample size. To correct batch-related cross-sample contamination, repertoire overlap clustering matched CDR3 amino acid sequences but not nucleotide sequences. TCRdb's own reprocessing of the public reads used fastp at Q25 and MiXCR and kept productive beta chains. A single entry per CDR3 protein holds the most common genes and DNA from its merged rows. The V and J calls shown here were made by TCRdb, not taken from the authors' results. The sample yields about 760,000 distinct CDR3 sequences; 25% to 30% were counted once. Under 0.7% of the sample is taken by the ten largest.

The CDR1 and CDR2 encoded by the germline V gene are MNHEY and SVGEGT. The CDR3 holds 14 amino acids from the cysteine to the phenylalanine. Kept here is only the CDR3 DNA, which spans 42 bases and is read in frame from base 1. The V and J ends are trimmed by 4 bases and 7 bases, leaving 17 bases between them. Sample: blood. The clonotype was recovered from a girl aged 10-17 years with multiple sclerosis. The chain is made from TRBV6-2 or TRBV6-3 and TRBJ2-7; possibly the D gene is TRBD1, per 6 matching bases. The nucleotide sequence is given as TGTGCCAGCAGTTTCCGGGACACCGTGGAGGAGCAGTACTTC. The translation is CASSFRDTVEEQYF.